This T cell receptor beta chain originates from a study of regulatory T cells in long-lasting Graves disease. Specified time point: newly diagnosed GD, antithyroid drugs for less than 3 months. PBMCs provided the RNA from which the TCR library was made. This clonotype was seen many times. V was shortened by 4 bases and J by 2 bases, with 10 bases between the two germline ends. Germline V gives CDR1 SGHTA, CDR2 FQGNSA. This CDR3 comprises 14 residues. iRepertoire HTBI primers and Arm-PCR of CDR3 regions built TCR beta libraries. TCRdb called the multiplex PCR reads again in MiXCR, with one record for every CDR3 protein. The repertoire holds approximately 230,000 distinct CDR3 sequences, 15% to 20% seen once, with over 20% in the top ten.

This specimen was peripheral blood mononuclear cells (PBMCs), taken at new diagnosis, from a patient treated with antithyroid drugs. The V and J genes are TRBV7-2 and TRBJ2-3; D remains ambiguous. This receptor was taken from a female donor with Graves disease. This chain's CDR3 is CASSYAATTDTQYF. CDR3 nucleotide sequence: TGTGCCAGCAGCTACGCAGCGACCACAGATACGCAGTATTTT.